This T cell receptor beta chain was sequenced for a study of T cell responses to AZD1222 COVID-19 vaccine. Trimming removed 2 bases from V and 0 bases from J, with 1 base in between. Germline assignment: CDR1 LGHDT and CDR2 YNNKEL (reference sequence). The CDR3 runs to 12 residues. TCRdb's copy holds only in-frame clones and misses some; the assay was immunoSEQ multiplex PCR. The sample has under 150,000 clones, 85% to 95% seen once. This clone turned up a few times. The sequence was obtained from an adult in good health. The chain joins TRBV3-1 (or the pseudogene TRBV3-2) to TRBJ1-1; D unclear. The material sequenced was peripheral blood, taken on day 0 of MenACWY control vaccination. CDR3 nucleotide sequence: TGTGCCAGCAGCCAAATGAACACTGAAGCTTTCTTT. Its protein product is CASSQMNTEAFF.